These 26 T cell receptor beta chains were all obtained from the same sample, sequenced in a study of CD8+ T cells in alopecia areata. RNA extraction and reverse transcription yielded cDNA as sequencing template. Sequencing was performed with immunoSEQ multiplex PCR; in TCRdb, only in-frame clones are kept and a portion is missing. Altogether 1,800 or so clones were found in the sample, and no singletons occur. Time point here: mouse skin 6 weeks after grafting, around onset of hair loss. This specimen consisted of skin, obtained at week 6. All receptors come from a C3H/HeJ mouse with alopecia areata. Mice of this strain are of MHC haplotype H2-k.

By sample fraction, this clone is large. Gene names follow the mouse nomenclature. The CDR3 extends 4 residues past the end of the read, so its final part is completed from the germline J gene. The chain combines TRBV19 with TRBJ2-1; 12 bases match TRBD2. CDR1 is FNHDT and CDR2 is SITEND in the germline V gene (reference sequence). This CDR3 comprises 15 residues. With V trimmed by 3 bases and J by 3 bases, 1 base remained unmatched. The CDR3 region is CASSRTGGVYAEQFF. The sequenced CDR3 bases are TGTGCCAGCAGTAGGACTGGGGGGGTCTATGCT.

In its sample, this clone ranks as medium-sized. Mouse gene names apply. The read halts 4 residues ahead of the CDR3 end, with the missing end drawn from the germline J gene. The rearrangement joins TRBV1 to TRBJ2-5; 7 positions agree with TRBD1. CDR3 length: 12 amino acids. Per the germline V gene, CDR1 is NSQYPW and CDR2 is LRSPGD (reference sequence). CDR3 in amino acids: CTCSHRGDTQYF. The covered CDR3 bases are TGCACCTGCAGCCACAGGGGAGAC.

In this sample, this clone is medium-sized. Gene names and germline refer to mouse. The read stops 4 residues short of the end of the CDR3; the missing end is completed from the germline J gene. The chain is built from TRBV1 and TRBJ2-5; 7 bases map to TRBD2. The J segment lost 1 base and the V segment lost 3 bases, leaving 4 bases of the junction unmatched. The CDR3 sequence is 15 residues long. Looked up from germline, CDR1 is NSQYPW and CDR2 is LRSPGD (reference sequence). The CDR3 bases that were read are TGCACCTGCAGTGCTCCGACTGGGTACCAAGAC. This codes for CTCSAPTGYQD. The complete CDR3 protein is CTCSAPTGYQDTQYF.

This clone is termed medium-sized (0.01 to 0.1%). The germline and genes are mouse ones. The sequence runs out 4 residues before the end of the CDR3; the remainder is reconstructed from the germline J gene. V and J are TRBV19 and TRBJ1-2; tentatively, D is TRBD1 (5 bases). The germline V gene encodes CDR1 FNHDT and CDR2 SITEND (reference sequence). The CDR3 has 15 amino acids. CDR3 region: CASSKTLGVGHDYTF. The part of the CDR3 DNA that was read is TGTGCCAGCAGTAAGACTCTGGGGGTCGGGCAC.

In this sample, this clone turned up a few times. These gene names are mouse names. The CDR3 goes on 4 residues after the read ends, and that part is filled in from the germline J gene. The genes are TRBV13-2 and TRBJ2-4; 8 bases are shared with TRBD2. Trimming cost V 0 bases and J 0 bases; bases outside gene matches: 3. This CDR3 is built from 16 residues. Germline CDR1 NNHNN, CDR2 SYGAGS (reference sequence). CDR3 sequence reads: CASGDGTGPSQNTLYF. CDR3 DNA, as far as it was read: TGTGCCAGCGGTGATGGGACTGGGCCTAGTCAAAAC.

This clone is labeled as medium-sized. Mouse names are used for the genes. The CDR3 goes on 4 residues after the read ends, and that part is filled in from the germline J gene. V gene TRBV13-3 combines with J gene TRBJ1-1; 9 bases match TRBD1. V lost 5 bases, J lost 1 base, and 0 bases stayed unmatched. The CDR3 is made up of 13 amino acids. Germline values: CDR1 NNHDY, CDR2 SYVADS. Here the CDR3 reads CASRTGGNTEVFF. The covered CDR3 bases are TGTGCCAGCAGGACAGGGGGGAACACA.

About this clone: The genes and germline here are from mouse. The CDR3 region is CASGDGGNSPLYF. The sequenced part of the CDR3 DNA is TGTGCCAGCGGTGATGGGGGTAATTCGCCC. The gene calls are TRBV13-2 and TRBJ1-6; D remains unclear. Sequencing ends 3 residues short of the CDR3 end; the germline J gene provides the rest. TRBJ1-6 is identified as an open reading frame with a role that is uncertain. V gave up 0 bases and J gave up 6 bases, with 4 bases separating them. CDR3 length equals 13 residues. CDR1 is NNHNN and CDR2 is SYGAGS in the germline V gene (reference sequence).

This clone was detected many times. Gene names follow the mouse nomenclature. The CDR3 end lies 4 residues beyond the end of the read and is filled in from the germline J gene. The chain links TRBV13-3 to TRBJ2-3; D might be TRBD1 (6 bases). This CDR3 is built from 12 residues. V lost 5 bases and J lost 4, with 8 bases in between. The germline V gene encodes CDR1 NNHDY and CDR2 SYVADS. Here the CDR3 reads CASSDRTETLYF. CDR3 DNA, as far as it was read: TGTGCCAGCAGCGACAGGACAGAA.

This clone was recorded a few times. All gene names here are mouse names. From the germline J gene comes the end of the CDR3, since the read stops 4 residues before it. This rearrangement joins TRBV13-2 to TRBJ2-5, with 10 bases aligning to TRBD2. Per germline, CDR1 NNHNN and CDR2 SYGAGS (reference sequence). V was pared by 2 bases and J by 0 bases, with 3 bases of the junction left unmatched. This CDR3 has 16 amino acids. The CDR3 sequence is CASGDSGGANQDTQYF. CDR3 bases read: TGTGCCAGCGGTGACTCTGGGGGGGCTAACCAAGAC.

This clone was counted many times. Gene and germline names: mouse. CDR3 amino acids: CASSQDRVEDTQYF. CDR3 DNA, as far as it was read: TGTGCCAGCAGCCAAGACAGGGTTGAGGAC. The V call is TRBV5, the J call TRBJ2-5, with TRBD1 as a possible D gene (5 bases). The CDR3 goes on 4 residues after the read ends, and that part is filled in from the germline J gene. Germline V lookup: CDR1 LGHNA, CDR2 YNLKQL (reference sequence). There are 14 residues in the CDR3.

There are many counts of this clone. Gene names are the mouse ones. With the read ending 4 residues before the CDR3 end, the germline J gene is used to fill in that end. The rearrangement links TRBV31 to TRBJ1-2; tentatively, D is TRBD1 (6 bases). The CDR3 contains 13 residues. Trimming stripped 4 bases from V and 3 bases from J, with 12 bases between. Germline CDR1 reads GKSSPN; CDR2 reads SITVG. This CDR3 is CAWTTGFDSDYTF. CDR3 bases read: TGTGCCTGGACCACAGGGTTTGACTCC.

Comments on this clone: Germline and genes: mouse. Read sequence stops 4 residues before the CDR3 end, and the germline J gene provides the missing end. The chain is built from TRBV13-2 and TRBJ2-1; TRBD2 matches at 9 bases. The germline CDR1 and CDR2 sequences are NNHNN and SYGAGS (reference sequence). The CDR3 length is 15 residues. V shed 1 base, J shed 5 bases, and the junction held 4 bases outside the gene matches. The CDR3 DNA, read in part, is TGTGCCAGCGGTGATAATGGGGGGGCGGATGCT. Amino acids: CASGDNGGADA. Given in full, the CDR3 is CASGDNGGADAEQFF.

Of note for this clone: The genes and germline here are from mouse. Read data end 4 residues before the CDR3 end; the end is taken from the germline J gene. The chain employs TRBV5 and TRBJ2-2; 8 bases fit TRBD2. Trimming took 0 bases from V and 3 from J; bases not matched to a gene: 3. The CDR3 covers 16 residues. Germline values: CDR1 LGHNA, CDR2 YNLKQL (reference sequence). The CDR3 sequence is CASSQDGGADTGQLYF. CDR3 DNA (partial): TGTGCCAGCAGCCAAGACGGGGGGGCTGACACCGGG.

This clone was counted at least ten times. Each gene name is a mouse one. The read is 4 residues too short to cover the CDR3 end, so that end is filled in from the germline J gene. The identical CDR3 is also encoded by other nucleotide sequences in the sample. The chain employs TRBV19 and TRBJ1-2, with 7 bases aligning to TRBD1. The CDR3 spans 14 residues. Trimming removed 4 bases from V and 0 bases from J; junction bases left unmatched: 3. Germline V gene sequence: CDR1 FNHDT, CDR2 SITEND (reference sequence). Partial CDR3 DNA: TGTGCCAGCAGTCGGGACAGAACAAACTCC. Its protein is CASSRDRTNS. The entire CDR3 protein is CASSRDRTNSDYTF.

The sample holds many counts of this clone. The gene names here belong to mouse. The read terminates 4 residues ahead of where the CDR3 ends, so the germline J gene completes it. The chain recombines TRBV13-2 with TRBJ2-3; 10 positions match TRBD2. The V gene's germline CDR1 is NNHNN and CDR2 SYGAGS (reference sequence). The CDR3 length is 15 residues. Germline trimming cut 5 bases from V and 0 bases from J; bases unmatched to any gene: 3. The CDR3 protein is CASGDWGSSAETLYF. The sequenced part of the CDR3 DNA is TGTGCCAGCGGGGACTGGGGGTCTAGTGCAGAA.

This clone was observed many times. Gene names are the mouse ones. The CDR3 loop reads CASTQTNTEVFF. The CDR3 DNA, read in part, is TGTGCTAGCACTCAGACAAACACA. The J gene is TRBJ1-1, the V gene TRBV29; D is unclear. From the germline J gene comes the end of the CDR3, since the read stops 4 residues before it. This CDR3 is 12 amino acids long. From germline, CDR1 is MSHET and CDR2 SYDVDS. Trimming stripped 7 bases from V and 0 bases from J, with 6 bases between. The variable domain in full, with the rest retrieved from reference TRBV29 and TRBJ1-1, is DMKVTQMPRYLIKRMGENVLLECGQDMSHETMYWYRQDPGLGLQLIYISYDVDSNSEGDIPKGYRVSRKKREHFSLILDSAKTNQTSVYFCASTQTNTEVFFGKGTRLTVV.

In its sample, this clone ranks as hyperexpanded. Germline and genes: mouse. Coverage ceases 4 residues before the CDR3 finishes, and the germline J gene fills in the end. The chain is built from TRBV13-3 and TRBJ1-1; possible D gene TRBD1, 6 bases. The CDR3 runs to 14 residues. Germline V gene sequence: CDR1 NNHDY, CDR2 SYVADS. This chain's CDR3 is CASSDGLGGREVFF. The covered CDR3 bases are TGTGCCAGCAGTGATGGACTGGGGGGGCGA.

This clone was recorded at least ten times. Here the gene names and germline are mouse. The CDR3 end lies 4 residues beyond the end of the read and is filled in from the germline J gene. The chain employs TRBV19 and TRBJ2-2, with TRBD2 identical over 11 bases. The CDR3 is made up of 15 amino acids. Losses at the gene ends were 5 bases for V and 5 bases for J; bases not matched to a gene: 5. Germline lookup yields CDR1 FNHDT and CDR2 SITEND (reference sequence). CDR3 DNA (partial): TGTGCCAGCAGCCCCGACTGGGGGGGAACCGGG. Its translation is CASSPDWGGTG. The whole CDR3 reads CASSPDWGGTGQLYF.

This clone showed up just a few times. The listed genes are named as in mouse. The read ends 3 residues early relative to the CDR3; the germline J gene fills the gap. The chain couples TRBV13-2 to TRBJ1-6; tentative D call: TRBD1 (6 bases). TRBJ1-6 is classed as an ORF, of uncertain function. This CDR3 has 14 amino acids. V lost 4 bases and J lost 5, with 10 bases in between. The germline gives CDR1 NNHNN, CDR2 SYGAGS (reference sequence). The CDR3 is CASGTGTNNSPLYF. The CDR3 bases that were read are TGTGCCAGCGGTACCGGGACAAATAATTCGCCC.

This clone appeared a few times. Genes here carry mouse names. The read terminates 4 residues ahead of where the CDR3 ends, so the germline J gene completes it. The chain is built from TRBV13-2 and TRBJ2-4; TRBD1 matches at 9 bases. The CDR3 is 14 amino acids. CDR1 is NNHNN, CDR2 SYGAGS, per germline (reference sequence). The CDR3 is CASGGTGEKNTLYF. Incomplete CDR3 DNA: TGTGCCAGCGGTGGGACAGGGGAAAAAAAC.

By sample fraction, this clone is medium-sized. Germline and genes here are mouse. Read coverage stops 4 residues before the CDR3 terminus; the germline J gene supplies the remainder. The chain has TRBV1 and TRBJ2-4, with TRBD2 matching over 10 bases. CDR1 NSQYPW and CDR2 LRSPGD come from the germline V gene (reference sequence). This CDR3 region has 14 residues. The chain's CDR3 is CTCSALGGLNTLYF. The CDR3 DNA, read in part, is TGCACCTGCAGTGCACTGGGGGGGCTGAAC.

This clone was seen only a few times. Mouse germline and gene names are used. With the read ending 4 residues before the CDR3 end, the germline J gene is used to fill in that end. The gene calls are TRBV13-2 and TRBJ2-3; D is perhaps TRBD1 (6 bases). V was cut by 5 bases and J by 1 base, with 17 bases left in between. CDR3 size: 16 residues. The germline V gene has CDR1 NNHNN and CDR2 SYGAGS (reference sequence). CDR3 bases read: TGTGCCAGCGGCGTCACAGGGTTGAGCGGTGCAGAA. Its protein is CASGVTGLSGAE. The full CDR3 sequence reads CASGVTGLSGAETLYF.

This clone has a count of ten or more. Mouse names are used for the genes. Read data end 4 residues before the CDR3 end; the end is taken from the germline J gene. This chain uses TRBV13-2 with TRBJ1-2, with TRBD1 identical over 9 bases. V was pared by 4 bases and J by 0 bases, with 13 bases of the junction left unmatched. The CDR3 length is 18 residues. Germline values: CDR1 NNHNN, CDR2 SYGAGS (reference sequence). The CDR3 loop reads CASGSIRDRDRANSDYTF. The DNA read from the CDR3 is TGTGCCAGCGGTTCGATTAGGGACCGGGACAGGGCAAACTCC.

This clone was observed a few times. Here the gene names and germline are mouse. The CDR3 extends 4 residues past the end of the read, so its final part is completed from the germline J gene. The chain combines TRBV13-2 with TRBJ2-7, with D maybe TRBD2 (7 bases). V was shortened by 1 base and J by 3 bases, with 14 bases between the two germline ends. The CDR3 contains 15 residues. Germline V lookup: CDR1 NNHNN, CDR2 SYGAGS (reference sequence). The CDR3 here is CASGDRWGAFYEQYF. Partial CDR3 DNA: TGTGCCAGCGGTGATAGGTGGGGGGCCTTCTAT.

By sample fraction, this clone is medium-sized (0.01 to 0.1%). These gene names are mouse names. The read finishes 4 residues shy of the CDR3 end, and the germline J gene is used to complete it. The rearrangement links TRBV17 to TRBJ2-7, with a weak D call TRBD2 (6 bases). CDR3 length equals 13 residues. Trimming left V 5 bases short and J 2 bases short, with 10 bases between. Germline CDR1 is MNHDT and CDR2 is YYDKIL. The sequenced CDR3 bases are TGTGCTAGCAGTCGTCGACTGGCCTAT. This translates into CASSRRLAY. From start to end, the CDR3 is CASSRRLAYEQYF.

In its sample, this clone was seen many times. Gene names are the mouse ones. The CDR3 extends 4 residues past the end of the read, so its final part is completed from the germline J gene. This chain joins TRBV13-3 and TRBJ2-3; TRBD2 matches 11 bases. CDR3 length: 16 amino acids. Per the germline V gene, CDR1 is NNHDY and CDR2 is SYVADS. Trimming took 4 bases from V and 4 from J; bases not matched to a gene: 8. The DNA read from the CDR3 is TGTGCCAGCAGTACCCTCCGGGACTGGGGGTCAGAA. Translation: CASSTLRDWGSE. Given in full, the CDR3 is CASSTLRDWGSETLYF.